The 12 T cell receptor beta chains below come from one sample, sequenced in a study of blood T cell repertoires in COVID-19. The table came from immunoSEQ multiplex PCR; TCRdb's copy has only in-frame clones and leaves some out. The sample records a few hundred thousand clones, roughly 90% being singletons. Sequenced: peripheral blood. These receptors originate from a man under 40 with active or convalescent COVID-19.

V gene TRBV10-2 combines with J gene TRBJ2-1; perhaps TRBD2 as D (7 bases). In germline, CDR1 is WSHSY, CDR2 SAAADI. V shed 7 bases and J shed 10 bases, with 20 bases lying between them. This CDR3 contains 14 residues. CDR3 in DNA: TGCGCCAGCATACCTGGCGGGGGCAGAGAAGAGCAGTTCTTC. This codes for CASIPGGGREEQFF.

This chain connects TRBV24-1 to TRBJ2-1, with TRBD2 matching 7 bases. The CDR3 runs to 16 residues. With 4 bases clipped from V and 7 bases from J, the junction kept 12 bases outside the gene matches. In germline, CDR1 is KGHDR, CDR2 SFDVKD. CDR3 DNA sequence: TGTGCCACCAGTGAGTCAGCGGGGCCCCTAAAGAATGAGCAGTTCTTC. It specifies CATSESAGPLKNEQFF.

J is TRBJ1-6 and V is TRBV6-5, with TRBD1 as a possible D gene (5 bases). V lost 5 bases and J 10 bases, leaving 18 bases between the germline ends. The CDR3 runs 15 residues. From germline, CDR1 is MNHEY and CDR2 SVGAGI. The CDR3 DNA sequence: TGTGCCAGCAGTCGCCTCGGGGGGACGTGGTCACCCCTCCACTTT. It yields the protein CASSRLGGTWSPLHF.

The chain carries TRBV3-1 (or the pseudogene TRBV3-2) and TRBJ1-2; D possibly corresponds to TRBD1 (5 bases). Trimming stripped 4 bases from V and 3 bases from J, with 15 bases between. CDR1 is LGHDT and CDR2 is YNNKEL in the germline V gene (reference sequence). CDR3 length: 15 amino acids. CDR3 residues: CASSLLFGGYYGYTF. CDR3 coding DNA: TGTGCCAGCAGCCTTCTATTCGGGGGGTACTATGGCTACACCTTC.

In this sample, this clone turned up once. V gene TRBV2 combines with J gene TRBJ2-7; the D gene is possibly TRBD1 (6 bases). V gave up 4 bases and J gave up 2 bases, with 18 bases separating them. Germline V gene data show CDR1 as SNHLY and CDR2 as FYNNEI. The CDR3 extends over 16 amino acids. The CDR3 region is CASSVMTGTPPYEQYF. For the CDR3, the DNA is TGTGCCAGCAGTGTCATGACAGGTACTCCGCCCTACGAGCAGTACTTC.

The CDR3 DNA reads as TGTGCCAGCAGTGCGGGATTTCGAGATACGCAGTATTTT. This sequence encodes CASSAGFRDTQYF. The chain joins TRBV6-4 to TRBJ2-3, with D perhaps matching TRBD2 (5 bases). The CDR3 totals 13 residues. The V end lost 4 bases, the J end lost 5 bases, and 10 bases lay between the germline ends. CDR1 is MRHNA, CDR2 SNTAGT, per germline.

This clone showed up just once. The CDR3 region is CASSTTGENTEAFF. CDR3 bases: TGCGCCAGCAGCACGACAGGGGAAAACACTGAAGCTTTCTTT. The chain links TRBV5-1 to TRBJ1-1; TRBD1 agrees at 8 bases. This CDR3 spans 14 amino acids. The junction had 4 bases not matched to a gene; V was cut back by 4 bases and J by 2 bases. CDR1 and CDR2 from the germline V gene are SGHRS and YFSETQ.

This CDR3 reads CASSQVQTEPQHF. DNA for the CDR3: TGTGCCAGCAGCCAAGTCCAAACGGAGCCCCAGCATTTT. The rearrangement joins TRBV12-3 or TRBV12-4 to TRBJ1-5; D not resolved. CDR3 length equals 13 residues. V dropped 6 bases and J dropped 8 bases, with 14 bases sitting between them.

The genes are TRBV4-3 and TRBJ2-2; TRBD1 aligns across 8 bases. Per the germline V gene, CDR1 is LGHNA and CDR2 is YSLEER. V trimming: 0 bases; J trimming: 6 bases; junction bases outside the gene matches: 9. The length of the CDR3 is 17 residues. As DNA, the CDR3 is TGCGCCAGCAGCCAAGATCCTGGCAGGGGGCGCGCCGGGGAGCTGTTTTTT. This translates into CASSQDPGRGRAGELFF.

The chain has TRBV4-3 and TRBJ1-2, with D tentatively TRBD1 (6 bases). Germline V gene lookup returns CDR1 LGHNA and CDR2 YSLEER. CDR3 size: 14 residues. V gave up 0 bases and J gave up 8 bases, with 13 bases separating them. Here the CDR3 DNA reads TGCGCCAGCAGCCAAGACAGGGGAGTAGGGGGCTACACCTTC. It yields the protein CASSQDRGVGGYTF.

The chain links TRBV7-2 to TRBJ1-3; no reliable D call. Trimming left V 5 bases short and J 4 bases short, with 15 bases between. The CDR3 runs 15 residues. Germline V gives CDR1 SGHTA, CDR2 FQGNSA. The CDR3 DNA follows: TGTGCCAGCAGCCCCCCCGGGGTAGGAGGAAACACCATATATTTT. As protein: CASSPPGVGGNTIYF.

This sequence joins TRBV19 and TRBJ1-5, with TRBD1 matching 9 bases. This CDR3 has 17 residues. The germline V gene has CDR1 LNHDA and CDR2 SQIVND (reference sequence). The V and J ends lost 2 bases and 6 bases, in that order; junction bases with no gene match: 11. This CDR3 reads CASSIFGTGSLSQPQHF. CDR3 sequence (DNA): TGTGCCAGTAGTATATTCGGGACAGGGAGTTTAAGTCAGCCCCAGCATTTT. Full variable domain (remainder filled in from reference TRBV19 and TRBJ1-5): DGGITQSPKYLFRKEGQNVTLSCEQNLNHDAMYWYRQDPGQGLRLIYYSQIVNDFQKGDIAEGYSVSREKKESFPLTVTSAQKNPTAFYLCASSIFGTGSLSQPQHFGDGTRLSIL.